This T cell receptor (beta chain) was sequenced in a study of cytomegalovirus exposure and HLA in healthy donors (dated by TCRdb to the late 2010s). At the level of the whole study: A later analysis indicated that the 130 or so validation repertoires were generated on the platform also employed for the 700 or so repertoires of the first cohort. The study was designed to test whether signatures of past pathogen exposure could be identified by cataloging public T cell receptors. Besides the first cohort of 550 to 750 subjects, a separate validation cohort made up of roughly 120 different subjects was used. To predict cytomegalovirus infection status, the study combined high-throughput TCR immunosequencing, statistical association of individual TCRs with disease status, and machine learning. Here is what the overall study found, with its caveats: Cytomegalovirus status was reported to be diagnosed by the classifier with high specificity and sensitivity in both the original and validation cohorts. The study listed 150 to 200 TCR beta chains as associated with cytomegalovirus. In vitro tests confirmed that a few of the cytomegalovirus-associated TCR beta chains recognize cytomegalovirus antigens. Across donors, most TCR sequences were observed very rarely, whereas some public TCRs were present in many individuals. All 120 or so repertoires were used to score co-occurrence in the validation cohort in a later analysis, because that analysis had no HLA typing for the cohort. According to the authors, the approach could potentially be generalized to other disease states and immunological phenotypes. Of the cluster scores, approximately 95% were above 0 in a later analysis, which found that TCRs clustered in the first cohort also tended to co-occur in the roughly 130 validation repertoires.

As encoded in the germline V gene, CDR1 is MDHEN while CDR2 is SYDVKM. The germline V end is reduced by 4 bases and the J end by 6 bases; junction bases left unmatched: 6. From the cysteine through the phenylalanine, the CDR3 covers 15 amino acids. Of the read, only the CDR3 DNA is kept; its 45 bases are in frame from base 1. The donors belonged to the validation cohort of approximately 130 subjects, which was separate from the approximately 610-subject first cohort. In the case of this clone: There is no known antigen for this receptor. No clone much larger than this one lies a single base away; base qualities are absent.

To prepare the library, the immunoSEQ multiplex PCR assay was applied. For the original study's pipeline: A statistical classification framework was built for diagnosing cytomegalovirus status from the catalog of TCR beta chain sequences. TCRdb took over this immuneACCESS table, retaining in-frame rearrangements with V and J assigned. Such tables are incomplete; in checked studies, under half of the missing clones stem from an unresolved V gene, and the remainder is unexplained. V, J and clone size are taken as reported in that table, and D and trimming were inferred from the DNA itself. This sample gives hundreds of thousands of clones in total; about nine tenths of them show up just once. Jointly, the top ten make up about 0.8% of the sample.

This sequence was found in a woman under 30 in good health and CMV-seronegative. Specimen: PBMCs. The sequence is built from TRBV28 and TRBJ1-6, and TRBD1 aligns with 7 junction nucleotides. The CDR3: CASSSGDSLNSPLHF. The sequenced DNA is TGTGCCAGCAGTTCAGGGGACAGCCTTAATTCACCCCTCCACTTT.